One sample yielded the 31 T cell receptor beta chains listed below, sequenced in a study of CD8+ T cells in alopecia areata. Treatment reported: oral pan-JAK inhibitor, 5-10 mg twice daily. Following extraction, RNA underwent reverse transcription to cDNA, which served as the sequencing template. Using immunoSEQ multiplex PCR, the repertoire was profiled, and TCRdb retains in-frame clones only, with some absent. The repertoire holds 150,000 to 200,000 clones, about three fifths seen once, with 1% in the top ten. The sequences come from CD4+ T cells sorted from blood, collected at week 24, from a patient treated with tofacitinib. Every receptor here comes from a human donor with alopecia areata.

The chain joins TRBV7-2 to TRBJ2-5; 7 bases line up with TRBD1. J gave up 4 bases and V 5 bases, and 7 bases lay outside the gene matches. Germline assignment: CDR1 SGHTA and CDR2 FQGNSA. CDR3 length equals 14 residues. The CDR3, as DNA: TGTGCCAGCAGCCAGGGACAGCCTGCAGAGACCCAGTACTTC. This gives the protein CASSQGQPAETQYF.

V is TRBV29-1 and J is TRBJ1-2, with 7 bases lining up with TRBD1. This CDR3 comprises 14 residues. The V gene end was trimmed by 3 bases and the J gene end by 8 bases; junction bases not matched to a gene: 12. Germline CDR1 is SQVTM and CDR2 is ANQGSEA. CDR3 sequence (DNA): TGCAGCGTTGATACCGGAGGACAGGCGGGAGGCTACACCTTC. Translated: CSVDTGGQAGGYTF.

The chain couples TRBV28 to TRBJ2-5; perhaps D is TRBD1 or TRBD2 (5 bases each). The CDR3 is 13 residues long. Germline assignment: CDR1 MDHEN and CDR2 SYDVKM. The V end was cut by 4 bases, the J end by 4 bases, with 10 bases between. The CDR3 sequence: CASSWGIGETQYF. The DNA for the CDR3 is TGTGCCAGCAGTTGGGGGATTGGAGAGACCCAGTACTTC. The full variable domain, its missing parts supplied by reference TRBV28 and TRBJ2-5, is DVKVTQSSRYLVKRTGEKVFLECVQDMDHENMFWYRQDPGLGLRLIYFSYDVKMKEKGDIPEGYSVSREKKERFSLILESASTNQTSMYLCASSWGIGETQYFGPGTRLLVL.

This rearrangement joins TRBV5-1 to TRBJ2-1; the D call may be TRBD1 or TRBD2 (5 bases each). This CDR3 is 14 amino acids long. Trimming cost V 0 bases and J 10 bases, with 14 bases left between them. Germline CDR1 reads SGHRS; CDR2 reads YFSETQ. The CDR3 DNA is TGCGCCAGCAGCTTGGCCCGGGGCTTCCTGGAGCAGTTCTTC. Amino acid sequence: CASSLARGFLEQFF.

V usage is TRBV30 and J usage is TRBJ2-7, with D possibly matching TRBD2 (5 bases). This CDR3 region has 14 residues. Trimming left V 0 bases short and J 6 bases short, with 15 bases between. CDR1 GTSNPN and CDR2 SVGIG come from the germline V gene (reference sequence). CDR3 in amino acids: CAWSVLAEGGEQYF. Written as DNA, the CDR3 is TGTGCCTGGAGTGTATTGGCAGAGGGTGGCGAGCAGTACTTC. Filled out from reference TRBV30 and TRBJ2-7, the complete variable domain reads SQTIHQWPATLVQPVGSPLSLECTVEGTSNPNLYWYRQAAGRGLQLLFYSVGIGQISSEVPQNLSASRPQDRQFILSSKKLLLSDSGFYLCAWSVLAEGGEQYFGPGTRLTVT.

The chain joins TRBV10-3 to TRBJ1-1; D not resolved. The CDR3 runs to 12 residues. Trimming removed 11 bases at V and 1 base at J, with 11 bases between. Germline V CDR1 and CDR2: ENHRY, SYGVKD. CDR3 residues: CASKGGNTEAFF. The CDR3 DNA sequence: TGTGCCTCCAAGGGAGGGAACACTGAAGCTTTCTTT.

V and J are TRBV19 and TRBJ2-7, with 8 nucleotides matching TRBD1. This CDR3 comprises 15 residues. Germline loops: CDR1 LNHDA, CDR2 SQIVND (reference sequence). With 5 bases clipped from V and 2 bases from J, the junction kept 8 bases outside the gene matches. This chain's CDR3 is CASSLPGQATYEQYF. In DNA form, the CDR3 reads TGTGCCAGTAGTCTCCCGGGACAGGCAACCTACGAGCAGTACTTC.

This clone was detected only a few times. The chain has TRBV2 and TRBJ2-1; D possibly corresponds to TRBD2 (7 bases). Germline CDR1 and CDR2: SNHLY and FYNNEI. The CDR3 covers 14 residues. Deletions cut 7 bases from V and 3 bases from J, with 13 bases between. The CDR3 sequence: CASTGGGDYNEQFF. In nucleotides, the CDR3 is TGTGCCAGCACTGGAGGGGGGGACTACAATGAGCAGTTCTTC.

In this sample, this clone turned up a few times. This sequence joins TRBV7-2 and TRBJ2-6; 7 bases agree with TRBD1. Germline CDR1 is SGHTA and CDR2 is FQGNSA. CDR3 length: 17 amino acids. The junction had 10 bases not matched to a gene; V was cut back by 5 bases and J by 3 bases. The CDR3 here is CASSARKGAGGANVLTF. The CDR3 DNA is TGTGCCAGCAGCGCTCGGAAGGGGGCCGGTGGGGCCAACGTCCTGACTTTC.

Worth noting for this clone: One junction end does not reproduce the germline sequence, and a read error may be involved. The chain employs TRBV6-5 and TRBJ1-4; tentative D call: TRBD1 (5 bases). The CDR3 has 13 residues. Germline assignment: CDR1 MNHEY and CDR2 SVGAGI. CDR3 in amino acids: CAISEGTNEKLFF. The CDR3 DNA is TGTGCCATCAGTGAGGGGACTAATGAAAAACTGTTTTTT.

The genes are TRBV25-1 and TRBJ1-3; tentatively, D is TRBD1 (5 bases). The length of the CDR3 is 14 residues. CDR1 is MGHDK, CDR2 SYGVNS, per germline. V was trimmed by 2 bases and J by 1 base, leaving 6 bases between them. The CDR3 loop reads CASSEGGSGNTIYF. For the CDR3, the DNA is TGTGCCAGCAGTGAAGGGGGATCTGGAAACACCATATATTTT.

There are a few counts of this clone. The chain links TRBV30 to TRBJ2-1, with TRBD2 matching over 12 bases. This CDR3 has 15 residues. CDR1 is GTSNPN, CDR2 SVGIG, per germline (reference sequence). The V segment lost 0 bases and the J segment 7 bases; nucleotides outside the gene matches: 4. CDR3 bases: TGTGCCTGGAGTGTAGGACTAGCGGGGTGGAATGAGCAGTTCTTC. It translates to CAWSVGLAGWNEQFF. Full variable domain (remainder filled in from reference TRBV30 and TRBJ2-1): SQTIHQWPATLVQPVGSPLSLECTVEGTSNPNLYWYRQAAGRGLQLLFYSVGIGQISSEVPQNLSASRPQDRQFILSSKKLLLSDSGFYLCAWSVGLAGWNEQFFGPGTRLTVL.

CDR3 nucleotides: TGTGCCAGCACGGGTCTTGGGGGAACCCAAAATACGCAGTATTTT. Translation: CASTGLGGTQNTQYF. The chain uses TRBV6-1 and TRBJ2-3, with D perhaps TRBD1 or TRBD2 (5 bases each). In germline, CDR1 is MNHNS, CDR2 SASEGT. The ends were cut back, 7 bases at V and 7 bases at J, with 21 bases in the middle. The CDR3 runs to 15 residues.

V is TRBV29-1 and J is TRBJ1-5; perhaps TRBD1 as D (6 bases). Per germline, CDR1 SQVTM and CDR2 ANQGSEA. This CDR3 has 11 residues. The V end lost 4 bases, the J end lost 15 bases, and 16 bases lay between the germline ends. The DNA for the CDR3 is TGCAGCGTTGGGTGGGCAGGGGAACGGCATTTT. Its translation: CSVGWAGERHF.

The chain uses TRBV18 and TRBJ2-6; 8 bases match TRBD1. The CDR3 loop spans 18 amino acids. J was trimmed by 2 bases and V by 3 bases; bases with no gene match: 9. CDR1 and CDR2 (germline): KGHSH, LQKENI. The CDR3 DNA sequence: TGTGCCAGCTCACCGCGTGGACAGGGTCAAACTGGGGCCAACGTCCTGACTTTC. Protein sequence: CASSPRGQGQTGANVLTF. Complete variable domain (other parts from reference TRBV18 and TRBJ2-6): NAGVMQNPRHLVRRRGQEARLRCSPMKGHSHVYWYRQLPEEGLKFMVYLQKENIIDESGMPKERFSAEFPKEGPSILRIQQVVRGDSAAYFCASSPRGQGQTGANVLTFGAGSRLTVL.

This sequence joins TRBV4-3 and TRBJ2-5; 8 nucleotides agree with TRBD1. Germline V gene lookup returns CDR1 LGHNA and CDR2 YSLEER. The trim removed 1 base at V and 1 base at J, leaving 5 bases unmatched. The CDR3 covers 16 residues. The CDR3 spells CASSQGTGRPQETQYF. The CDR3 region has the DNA TGCGCCAGCAGCCAAGGGACAGGGAGGCCCCAAGAGACCCAGTACTTC.

Here the CDR3 reads CASRGLGEQFF. The CDR3 DNA follows: TGCGCCAGCCGGGGACTCGGTGAGCAGTTCTTC. This chain joins TRBV10-1 and TRBJ2-1, with D tentatively TRBD2 (6 bases). Trimming removed 8 bases from V and 9 bases from J, with 11 bases in between. The V gene's germline CDR1 is WNHNN and CDR2 SYGVQD (reference sequence). CDR3 length: 11 amino acids.

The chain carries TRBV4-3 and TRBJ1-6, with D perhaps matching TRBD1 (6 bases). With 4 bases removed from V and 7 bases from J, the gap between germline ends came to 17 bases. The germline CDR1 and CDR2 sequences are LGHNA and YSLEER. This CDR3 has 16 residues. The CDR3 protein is CASSPDRYQRNSPLHF. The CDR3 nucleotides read TGCGCCAGCAGCCCAGACAGGTACCAGCGGAATTCACCCCTCCACTTT.

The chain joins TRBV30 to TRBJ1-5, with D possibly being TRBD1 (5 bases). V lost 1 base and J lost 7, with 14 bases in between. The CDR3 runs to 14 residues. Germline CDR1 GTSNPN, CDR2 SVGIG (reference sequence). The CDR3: CAWSGPQARQPQHF. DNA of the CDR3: TGTGCCTGGAGTGGTCCACAGGCCAGGCAGCCCCAGCATTTT.

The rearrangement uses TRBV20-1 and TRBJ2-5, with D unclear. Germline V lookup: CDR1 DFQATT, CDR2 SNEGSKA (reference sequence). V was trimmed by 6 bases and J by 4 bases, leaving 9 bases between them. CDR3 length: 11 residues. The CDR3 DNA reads TGCAGTGCAGGGCTTGGAGAGACCCAGTACTTC. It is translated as CSAGLGETQYF.

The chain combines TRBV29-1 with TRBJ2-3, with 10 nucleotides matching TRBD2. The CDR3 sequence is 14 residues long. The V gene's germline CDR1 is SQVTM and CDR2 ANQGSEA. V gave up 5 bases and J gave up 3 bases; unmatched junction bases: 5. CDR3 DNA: TGCAGCGTTTCTGGACTAGCGGAAACAGATACGCAGTATTTT. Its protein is CSVSGLAETDTQYF.

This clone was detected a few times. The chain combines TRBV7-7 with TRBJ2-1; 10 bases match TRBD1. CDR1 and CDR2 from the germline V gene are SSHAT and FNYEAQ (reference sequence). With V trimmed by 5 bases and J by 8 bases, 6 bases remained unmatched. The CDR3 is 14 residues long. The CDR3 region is CASSRDRGIDEQFF. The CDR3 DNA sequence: TGTGCCAGCAGCCGGGACAGGGGAATCGATGAGCAGTTCTTC.

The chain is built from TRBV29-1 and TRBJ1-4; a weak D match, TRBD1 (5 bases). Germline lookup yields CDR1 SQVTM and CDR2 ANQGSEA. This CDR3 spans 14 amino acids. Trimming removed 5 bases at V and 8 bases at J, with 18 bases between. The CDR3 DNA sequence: TGCAGCGTTTCCACAGGAGTACTACACGAAAAACTGTTTTTT. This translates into CSVSTGVLHEKLFF.

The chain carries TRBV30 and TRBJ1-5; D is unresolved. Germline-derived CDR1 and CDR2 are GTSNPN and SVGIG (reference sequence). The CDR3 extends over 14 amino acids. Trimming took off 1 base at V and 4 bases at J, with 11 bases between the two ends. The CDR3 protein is CAWSDRSPNQPQHF. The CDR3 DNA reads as TGTGCCTGGAGTGACAGATCTCCAAATCAGCCCCAGCATTTT.

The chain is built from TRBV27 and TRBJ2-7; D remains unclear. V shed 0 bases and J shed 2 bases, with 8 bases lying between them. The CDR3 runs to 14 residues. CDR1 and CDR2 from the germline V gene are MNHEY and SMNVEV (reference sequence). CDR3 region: CASSLSGSPYEQYF. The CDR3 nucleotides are TGTGCCAGCAGTTTATCGGGGTCCCCCTACGAGCAGTACTTC.

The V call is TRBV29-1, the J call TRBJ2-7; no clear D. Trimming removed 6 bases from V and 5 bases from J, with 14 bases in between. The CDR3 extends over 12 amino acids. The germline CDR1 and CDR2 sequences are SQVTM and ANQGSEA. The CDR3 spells CSVRPDTHEQYF. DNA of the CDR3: TGCAGCGTCAGACCGGATACCCACGAGCAGTACTTC.

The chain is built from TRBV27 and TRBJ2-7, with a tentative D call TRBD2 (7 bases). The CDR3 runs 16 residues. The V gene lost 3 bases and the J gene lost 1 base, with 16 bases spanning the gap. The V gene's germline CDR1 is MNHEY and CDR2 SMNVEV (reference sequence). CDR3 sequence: CASSLAFGGPSYEQYF. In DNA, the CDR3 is TGTGCCAGCAGTTTGGCTTTCGGGGGGCCTTCCTACGAGCAGTACTTC.

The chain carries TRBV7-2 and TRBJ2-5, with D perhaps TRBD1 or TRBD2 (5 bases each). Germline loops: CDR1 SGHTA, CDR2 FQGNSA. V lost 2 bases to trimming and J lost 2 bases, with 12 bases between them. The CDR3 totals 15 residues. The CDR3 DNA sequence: TGTGCCAGCAGCTTACAGGGACCTCCACAAGAGACCCAGTACTTC. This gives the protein CASSLQGPPQETQYF.

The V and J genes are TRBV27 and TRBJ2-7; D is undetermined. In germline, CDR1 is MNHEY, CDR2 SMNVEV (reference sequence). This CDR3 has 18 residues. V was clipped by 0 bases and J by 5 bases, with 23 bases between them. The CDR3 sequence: CASSLSVPSSHKAHEQYF. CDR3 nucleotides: TGTGCCAGCAGTTTATCAGTTCCGTCCTCCCACAAAGCCCACGAGCAGTACTTC.

The CDR3 sequence: CASSLSGSEQYF. DNA for the CDR3: TGTGCCAGCAGCTTATCGGGAAGCGAGCAGTACTTC. The chain has TRBV11-3 and TRBJ2-7, with a weak D call TRBD2 (5 bases). The CDR3 loop spans 12 amino acids. Germline CDR1 SGHNT, CDR2 YENEEA. V shed 2 bases and J shed 6 bases, with 8 bases lying between them. The full variable domain, rest sourced from reference TRBV11-3 and TRBJ2-7, is EAGVVQSPRYKIIEKKQPVAFWCNPISGHNTLYWYLQNLGQGPELLIRYENEEAVDDSQLPKDRFSAERLKGVDSTLKIQPAELGDSAVYLCASSLSGSEQYFGPGTRLTVT.

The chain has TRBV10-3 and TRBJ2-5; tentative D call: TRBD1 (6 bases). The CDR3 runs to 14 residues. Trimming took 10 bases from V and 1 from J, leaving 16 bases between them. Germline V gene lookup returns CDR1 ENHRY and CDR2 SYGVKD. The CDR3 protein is CATTMDRAQETQYF. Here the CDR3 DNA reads TGTGCCACCACGATGGACAGAGCCCAAGAGACCCAGTACTTC.